This TCR beta chain was profiled in a study of regulatory and conventional T cells in RAG deficiency. The V and J ends lost 3 bases and 10 bases respectively, with 9 bases between them. The CDR3 has 11 amino acids. Germline V gene sequence: CDR1 MDHEN, CDR2 SYDVKM. Some clones are missing from TCRdb's copy, which holds only in-frame ones; the method was immunoSEQ multiplex PCR. The sample records about 29,000 clones, around 96% being singletons. The sorted conventional CD4+ T cells were CD25-low and CD127-high, with genomic DNA sequenced. These data are also associated with another study on regulatory T cells. That report adds: Amplification used 52 TRBV primers and 13 TRBJ primers.

The specimen was CD25- CD4+ T cells sorted from blood. This chain links TRBV28 with TRBJ2-5; D not certain. The sequence was collected from a human donor in good health. CDR3 amino acids: CASSFLGFQYF. CDR3 sequence (DNA): TGTGCCAGCAGTTTTCTCGGGTTCCAGTACTTC. Supplemented by reference TRBV28 and TRBJ2-5, the full variable domain reads DVKVTQSSRYLVKRTGEKVFLECVQDMDHENMFWYRQDPGLGLRLIYFSYDVKMKEKGDIPEGYSVSREKKERFSLILESASTNQTSMYLCASSFLGFQYFGPGTRLLVL.